This T cell receptor beta chain was sequenced for a study of blood T cell repertoires in COVID-19. For the study at large: Samples representing acute and convalescent COVID-19 were sourced from the United States, Italy and Spain. T cells, B-cell-depleted T cells, or PBMCs provided the cDNA or gDNA that served as material.

With 1 base removed from V and 6 bases from J, the gap between germline ends came to 10 bases. Germline assignment: CDR1 SGHRS and CDR2 YFSETQ. The CDR3 spans 13 residues. In the original processing: The assay estimated nucleated cells by amplifying reference gene primers. This table comes from immunoSEQ multiplex PCR, and its TCRdb copy is limited to in-frame clones, with some not included. That table supplies the V and J calls and clone size; D and trimming were determined from the DNA. The sample holds 250,000 or so clones, about nine tenths seen once. Seattle's cohort entered during active infection and was followed longitudinally.

The V gene is TRBV5-1, the J gene TRBJ1-2; D possibly corresponds to TRBD1 (6 bases). The sequence came from a man aged 25 to 40 with COVID-19, enrolled during active disease. Sequenced material: peripheral blood. The CDR3 nucleotides are TGCGCCAGCAGCTTGACAGGGCTGGATGGCTACACCTTC. Translation gives CASSLTGLDGYTF.